A single sample gave rise to the 3 T cell receptor beta chains below, sequenced in a study of T cells in localized non-small cell lung cancer. Profiled with immunoSEQ multiplex PCR; TCRdb holds only in-frame clones, not every one. The sample carries around 31,000 clones, 85% to 90% recorded once. Sample: peripheral blood, taken before any cancer treatment. All receptors derive from a female donor older than 55 with stage I lung adenocarcinoma.

The chain carries TRBV7-2 and TRBJ2-7; D unclear. Looked up from germline, CDR1 is SGHTA and CDR2 is FQGNSA. V shed 1 base and J shed 2 bases, with 6 bases lying between them. This CDR3 spans 13 amino acids. The CDR3 is CASSLDVAYEQYF. DNA of the CDR3: TGTGCCAGCAGCTTAGATGTAGCCTACGAGCAGTACTTC.

The genes are TRBV6-5 and TRBJ2-1; 9 bases agree with TRBD1. The CDR3 loop spans 14 amino acids. Trimming removed 5 bases from V and 7 bases from J; junction bases left unmatched: 6. Germline V gene data show CDR1 as MNHEY and CDR2 as SVGAGI. Here the CDR3 DNA reads TGTGCCAGCAGTCCCCGGACAGGGGAAAATGAGCAGTTCTTC. Translating gives CASSPRTGENEQFF.

J is TRBJ2-7 and V is TRBV6-5, with 10 bases lining up with TRBD1. CDR1 and CDR2 (germline): MNHEY, SVGAGI. The J segment lost 2 bases and the V segment lost 0 bases, leaving 4 bases of the junction unmatched. The CDR3 has 16 amino acids. CDR3 protein: CASSYSSGQGTYEQYF. For the CDR3, the DNA is TGTGCCAGCAGTTACTCTTCGGGACAGGGGACCTACGAGCAGTACTTC.